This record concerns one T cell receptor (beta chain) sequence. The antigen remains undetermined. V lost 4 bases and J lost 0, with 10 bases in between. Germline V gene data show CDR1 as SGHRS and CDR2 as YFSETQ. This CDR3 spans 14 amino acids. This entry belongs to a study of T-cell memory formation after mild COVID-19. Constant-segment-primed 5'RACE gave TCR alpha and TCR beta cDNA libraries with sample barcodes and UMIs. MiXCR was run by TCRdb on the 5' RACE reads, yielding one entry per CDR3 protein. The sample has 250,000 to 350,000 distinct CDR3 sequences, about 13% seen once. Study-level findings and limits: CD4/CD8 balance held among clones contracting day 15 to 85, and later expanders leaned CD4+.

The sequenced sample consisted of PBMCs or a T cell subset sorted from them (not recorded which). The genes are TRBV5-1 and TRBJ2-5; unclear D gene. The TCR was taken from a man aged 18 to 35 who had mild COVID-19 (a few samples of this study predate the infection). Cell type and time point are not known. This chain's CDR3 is CASSPLPDQETQYF. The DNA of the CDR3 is TGCGCCAGCAGCCCCCTCCCGGACCAAGAGACCCAGTACTTC.